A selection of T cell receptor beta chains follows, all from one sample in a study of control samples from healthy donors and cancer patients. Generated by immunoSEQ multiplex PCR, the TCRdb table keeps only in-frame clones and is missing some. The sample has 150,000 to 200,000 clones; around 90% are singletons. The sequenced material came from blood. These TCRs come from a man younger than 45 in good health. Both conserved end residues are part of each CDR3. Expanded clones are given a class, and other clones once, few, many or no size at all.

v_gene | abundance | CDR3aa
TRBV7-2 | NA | CASSWTDYNEQFF
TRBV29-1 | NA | CSVMGRLNTEAFF
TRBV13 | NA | CASSLVNEENLGEQYF
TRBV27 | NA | CASSLSINRDRGYEQYF
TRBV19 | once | CASSSLSSGTYEQYF
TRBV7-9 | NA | CASSFANGELFF
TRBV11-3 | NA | CASSPGGLNSPLHF
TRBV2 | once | CASSEGRTSNEKLFF
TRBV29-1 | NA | CSVHLSGANVLTF
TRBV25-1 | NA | CASRGLPGQPQHF
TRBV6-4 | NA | CASSAGAAGNEQFF
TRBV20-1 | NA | CSASTTGNSNQPQHF
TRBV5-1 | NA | CASSLSEITGELFF
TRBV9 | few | CASSVLAGGSYEQYF
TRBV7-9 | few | CASSSDAGGYSPLHF
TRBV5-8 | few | CASSAQAGSSYEQYF
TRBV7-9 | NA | CASSLPSTTNEKLFF
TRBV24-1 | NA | CATSEGPTYNSPLHF
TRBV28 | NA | CASSLTNSFSYEQYF
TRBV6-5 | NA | CASWSGQGNTEAFF
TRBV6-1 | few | CASSAAWDSPLHF
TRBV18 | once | CASSPMASGQGTRETQYF
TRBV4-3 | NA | CASSQGGRPNYGYTF
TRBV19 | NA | CASSPMADSEAFF
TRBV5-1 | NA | CASSSEGAGGELFF
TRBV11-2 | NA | CASSSPIRGRYYEQYF
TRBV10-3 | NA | CAISDWQGEQPQHF
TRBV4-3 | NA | CASSQDSLGSGNTIYF
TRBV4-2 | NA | CASGTTEAFF
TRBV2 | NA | CASTPDEPAQFF
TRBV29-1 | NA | CSVKDRARTEAFF
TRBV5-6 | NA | CASSLAGGIQEKLFF
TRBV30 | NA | CAWSRSGSPDTQYF
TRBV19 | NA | CASSRQAGNEKLFF
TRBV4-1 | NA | CAGKKGLLNTEAFF
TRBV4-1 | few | CASSPTSIFGNTIYF
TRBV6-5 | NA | CASSLSGNQPQHF
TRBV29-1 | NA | CSVGSSVAEQYF
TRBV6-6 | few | CASSYSRQGPYEQYF
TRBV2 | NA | CASSVEEGAYEQYF
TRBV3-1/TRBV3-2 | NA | CASSLGQGPGNTIYF
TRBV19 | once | CASSSRTDTQYF
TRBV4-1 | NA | CATSRDRNTGELFF
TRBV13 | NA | CASSIGSYNSPLHF
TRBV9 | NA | CASSVEGVSNQPQHF
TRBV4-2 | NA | CASRPQIIGLMNTEAFF
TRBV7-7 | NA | CASSSSATAYNEQFF